The TCR beta chain under discussion was sequenced for a study of T cell repertoires in cytomegalovirus infection. TCRdb redid the calling of the reads with MiXCR, one entry per CDR3 protein. The repertoire has approximately 320,000 distinct CDR3 sequences, 9.5% of them found once; the top ten carry around 4%. Trimming took 1 base from V and 0 from J, leaving 12 bases between them. Germline CDR1 and CDR2: SGHVS and FNYEAQ. This CDR3 spans 16 amino acids. This clonotype was sampled from a human donor in good health (CMV status not recorded). Some clones in this sample may be carry-over from other donors' samples. The genes are TRBV7-6 and TRBJ2-5, with D hard to call. Sequencing input: PBMCs. The CDR3 sequence is CASSLVAQPYQETQYF. CDR3 DNA: TGTGCCAGCAGCTTAGTCGCCCAGCCCTACCAAGAGACCCAGTACTTC.